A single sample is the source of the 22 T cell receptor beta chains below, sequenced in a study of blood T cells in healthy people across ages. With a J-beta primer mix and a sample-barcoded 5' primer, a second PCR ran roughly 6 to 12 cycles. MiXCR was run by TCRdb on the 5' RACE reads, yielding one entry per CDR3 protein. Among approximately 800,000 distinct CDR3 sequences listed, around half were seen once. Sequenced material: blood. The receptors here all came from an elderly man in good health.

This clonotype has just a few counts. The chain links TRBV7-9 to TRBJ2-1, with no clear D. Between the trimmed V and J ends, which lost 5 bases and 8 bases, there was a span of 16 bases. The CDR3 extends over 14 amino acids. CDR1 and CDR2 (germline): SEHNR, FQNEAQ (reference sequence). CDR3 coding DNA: TGTGCCAGCAGCCCCCCGTCGGGCCGCGATGAGCAGTTCTTC. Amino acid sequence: CASSPPSGRDEQFF.

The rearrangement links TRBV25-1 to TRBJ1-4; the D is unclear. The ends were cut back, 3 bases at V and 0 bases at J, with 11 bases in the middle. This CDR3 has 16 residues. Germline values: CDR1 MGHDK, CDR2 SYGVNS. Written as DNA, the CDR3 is TGTGCCAGCAGTGATATTCAAGGTGCAACTAATGAAAAACTGTTTTTT. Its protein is CASSDIQGATNEKLFF.

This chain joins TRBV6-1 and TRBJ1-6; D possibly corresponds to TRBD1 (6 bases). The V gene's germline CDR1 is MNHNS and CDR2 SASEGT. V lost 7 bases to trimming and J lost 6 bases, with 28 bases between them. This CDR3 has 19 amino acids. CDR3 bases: TGTGCCAGCATCCGAGGGGGTCGGGGTATCGGAATCGGTAATTCACCCCTCCACTTT. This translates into CASIRGGRGIGIGNSPLHF.

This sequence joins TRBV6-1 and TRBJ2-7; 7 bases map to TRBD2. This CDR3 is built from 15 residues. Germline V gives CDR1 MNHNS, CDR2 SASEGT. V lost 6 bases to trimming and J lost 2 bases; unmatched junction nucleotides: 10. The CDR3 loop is CASSDYSGYTYEQYF. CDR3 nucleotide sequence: TGTGCCAGCAGCGACTATAGCGGGTACACCTACGAGCAGTACTTC.

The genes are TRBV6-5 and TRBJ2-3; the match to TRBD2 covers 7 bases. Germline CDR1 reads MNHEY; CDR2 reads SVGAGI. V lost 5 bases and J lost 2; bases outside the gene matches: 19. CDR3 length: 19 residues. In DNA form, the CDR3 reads TGTGCCAGCAGTCGCTCGGGGTCCTCACCTAGCGGATTCACAGATACGCAGTATTTT. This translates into CASSRSGSSPSGFTDTQYF.

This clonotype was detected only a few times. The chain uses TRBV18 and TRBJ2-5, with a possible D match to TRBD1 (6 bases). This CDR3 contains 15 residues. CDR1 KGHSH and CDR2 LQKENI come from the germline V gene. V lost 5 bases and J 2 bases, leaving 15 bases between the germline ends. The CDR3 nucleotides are TGTGCCAGCTCAGGAGGACAGTATCCACAAGAGACCCAGTACTTC. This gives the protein CASSGGQYPQETQYF.

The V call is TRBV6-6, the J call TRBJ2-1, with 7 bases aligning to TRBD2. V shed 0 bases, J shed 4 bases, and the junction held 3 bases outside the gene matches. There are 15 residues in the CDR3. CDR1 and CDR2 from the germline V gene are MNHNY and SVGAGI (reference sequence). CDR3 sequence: CASSYSGGKYNEQFF. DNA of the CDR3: TGTGCCAGCAGTTACTCGGGGGGGAAATACAATGAGCAGTTCTTC.

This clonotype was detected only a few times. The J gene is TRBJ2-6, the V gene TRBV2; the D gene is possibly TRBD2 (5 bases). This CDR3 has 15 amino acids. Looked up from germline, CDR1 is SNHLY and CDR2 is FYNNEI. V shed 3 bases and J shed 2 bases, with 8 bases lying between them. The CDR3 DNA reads TGTGCCAGCAGTGAGAGGGTACCTGGGGCCAACGTCCTGACTTTC. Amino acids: CASSERVPGANVLTF.

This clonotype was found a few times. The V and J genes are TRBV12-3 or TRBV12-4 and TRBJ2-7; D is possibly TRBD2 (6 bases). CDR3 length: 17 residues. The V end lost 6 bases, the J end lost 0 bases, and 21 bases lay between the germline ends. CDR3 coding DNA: TGTGCCAGCAGGGGGACCTCCGGGACTTCCGCCTCCTACGAGCAGTACTTC. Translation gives CASRGTSGTSASYEQYF.

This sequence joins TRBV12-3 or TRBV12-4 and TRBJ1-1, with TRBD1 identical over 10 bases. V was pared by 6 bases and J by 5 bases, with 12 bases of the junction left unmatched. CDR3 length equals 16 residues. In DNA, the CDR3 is TGTGCCAGCAGACGAGGAATCGGGACAGGGGTTACTGAAGCTTTCTTT. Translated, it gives CASRRGIGTGVTEAFF.

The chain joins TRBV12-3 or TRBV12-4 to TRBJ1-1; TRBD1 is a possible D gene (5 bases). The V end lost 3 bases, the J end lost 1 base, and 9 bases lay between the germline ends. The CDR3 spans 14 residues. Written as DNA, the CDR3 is TGTGCCAGCAGTTTCTCCGGGGGGAACACTGAAGCTTTCTTT. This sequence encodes CASSFSGGNTEAFF.

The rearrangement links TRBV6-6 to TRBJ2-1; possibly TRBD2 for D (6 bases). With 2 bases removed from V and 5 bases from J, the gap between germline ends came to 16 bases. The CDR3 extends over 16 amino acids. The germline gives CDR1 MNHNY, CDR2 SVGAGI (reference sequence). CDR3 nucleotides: TGTGCCAGCAGTTACGGTCGCAGACGGGGGAACAATGAGCAGTTCTTC. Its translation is CASSYGRRRGNNEQFF.

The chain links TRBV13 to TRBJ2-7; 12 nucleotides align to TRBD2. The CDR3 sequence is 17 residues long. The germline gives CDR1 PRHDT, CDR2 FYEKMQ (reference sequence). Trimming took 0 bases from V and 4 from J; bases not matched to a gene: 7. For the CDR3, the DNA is TGTGCCAGCAGCTTAGGGACTAGCGGGAGTCGAGAGTACGAGCAGTACTTC. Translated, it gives CASSLGTSGSREYEQYF.

The CDR3 loop reads CASTPNFGGGELFF. CDR3 in DNA: TGTGCCAGCACGCCAAACTTTGGGGGCGGGGAGCTGTTTTTT. The chain combines TRBV2 with TRBJ2-2; D possibly matches TRBD1 or TRBD2 (5 bases each). V lost 7 bases, J lost 7 bases, and 16 bases lay in between. CDR1 and CDR2 (germline): SNHLY, FYNNEI. CDR3 length: 14 amino acids.

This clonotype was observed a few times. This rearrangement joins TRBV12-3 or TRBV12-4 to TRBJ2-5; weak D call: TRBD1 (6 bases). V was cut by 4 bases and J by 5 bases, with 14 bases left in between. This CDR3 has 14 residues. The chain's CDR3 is CASSSGTLGETQYF. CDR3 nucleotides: TGTGCCAGCAGTTCCGGGACACTAGGGGAGACCCAGTACTTC.

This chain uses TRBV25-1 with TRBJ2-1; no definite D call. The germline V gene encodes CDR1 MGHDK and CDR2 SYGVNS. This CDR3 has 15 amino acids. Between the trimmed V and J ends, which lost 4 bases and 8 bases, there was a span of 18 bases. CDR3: CASSALGLSVDEQFF. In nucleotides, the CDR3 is TGTGCCAGCAGTGCATTGGGGTTGTCGGTCGATGAGCAGTTCTTC.

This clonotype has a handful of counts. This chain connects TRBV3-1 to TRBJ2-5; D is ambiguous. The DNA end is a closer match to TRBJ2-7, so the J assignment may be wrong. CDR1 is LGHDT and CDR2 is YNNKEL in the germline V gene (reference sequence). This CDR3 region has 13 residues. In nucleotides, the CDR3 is TGTGCCAGCAGCTCCCCCCCCACCTACGAGCAGTACTTC. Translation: CASSSPPTYEQYF.

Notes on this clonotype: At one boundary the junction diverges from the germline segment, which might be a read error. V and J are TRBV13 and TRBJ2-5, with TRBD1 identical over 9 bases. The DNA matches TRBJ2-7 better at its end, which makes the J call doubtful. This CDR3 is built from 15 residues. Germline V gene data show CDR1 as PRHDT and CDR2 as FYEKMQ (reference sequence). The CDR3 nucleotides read TGTGCTAGCAGCTTATGGGGACAGGGCTACCACGAGCAGTACTTC. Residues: CASSLWGQGYHEQYF.

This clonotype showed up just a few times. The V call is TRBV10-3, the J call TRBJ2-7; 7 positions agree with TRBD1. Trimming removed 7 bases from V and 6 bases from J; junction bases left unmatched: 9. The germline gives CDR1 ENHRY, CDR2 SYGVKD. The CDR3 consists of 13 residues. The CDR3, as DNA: TGTGCCATCACCCCCGGGACAGACTCCGAGCAGTACTTC. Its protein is CAITPGTDSEQYF.

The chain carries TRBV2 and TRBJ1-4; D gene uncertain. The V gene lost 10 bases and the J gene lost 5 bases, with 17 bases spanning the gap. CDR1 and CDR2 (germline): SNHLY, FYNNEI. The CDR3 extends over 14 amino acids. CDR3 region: CATTPDMGNEKLFF. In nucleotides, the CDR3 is TGTGCCACCACACCTGACATGGGGAATGAAAAACTGTTTTTT.

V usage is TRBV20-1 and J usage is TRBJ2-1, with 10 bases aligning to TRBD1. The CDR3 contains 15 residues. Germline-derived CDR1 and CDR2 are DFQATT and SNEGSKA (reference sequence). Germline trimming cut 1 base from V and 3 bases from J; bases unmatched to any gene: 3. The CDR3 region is CSARGDRGVYNEQFF. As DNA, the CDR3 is TGCAGTGCTAGAGGGGACAGGGGAGTCTACAATGAGCAGTTCTTC.

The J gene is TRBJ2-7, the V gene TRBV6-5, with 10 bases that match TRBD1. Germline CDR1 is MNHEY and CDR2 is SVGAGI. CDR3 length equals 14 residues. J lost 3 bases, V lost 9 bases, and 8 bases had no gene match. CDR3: CASKRGTGVYEQYF. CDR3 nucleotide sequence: TGTGCCAGTAAGCGGGGGACAGGGGTCTACGAGCAGTACTTC.